Below are 10 T cell receptor beta chains sequenced from a single sample in a study of long-term antiretroviral therapy in people with HIV. Sequencing relied on immunoSEQ assay v3.0, run at survey level. Clones were sequenced by immunoSEQ multiplex PCR, and TCRdb holds only the in-frame ones, with some missing. The sample gives 20,000 to 25,000 clones, 82% of which show up once; around 5% is in the top ten. Material: unsorted PBMCs, obtained 0.2 years after starting antiretroviral therapy. The receptors were sampled from a woman aged 30 to 39 with HIV.

In its sample, this clone was seen once. This chain connects TRBV5-8 to TRBJ1-3; D gene unclear. This CDR3 is built from 12 residues. The germline V gene encodes CDR1 SGHTS and CDR2 YDEGEE. V lost 1 base to trimming and J lost 8 bases, with 7 bases between them. The CDR3 nucleotides read TGTGCCAGCAGCTTGCCCCTAGACACCATATATTTT. This encodes CASSLPLDTIYF.

The chain is built from TRBV15 and TRBJ2-3, with TRBD2 identical over 9 bases. Unmatched junction bases numbered 1, after V lost 6 bases and J lost 0 bases. Germline CDR1 and CDR2: LNHNV and YYDKDF (reference sequence). The CDR3 is 14 residues long. The CDR3 is CATSAGGSTDTQYF. The DNA for the CDR3 is TGTGCCACCAGTGCGGGGGGGAGCACAGATACGCAGTATTTT.

Worth noting for this clone: It is unclear where the CDR3 begins or ends on the DNA, so no DNA is shown, and the CDR3 is as TCRdb lists it. The CDR3 here is CAWSVAGGAIRFF. The genes are TRBV30 and TRBJ2-1; TRBD2, as called in the table, went unchecked against the DNA. CDR1 GTSNPN and CDR2 SVGIG come from the germline V gene (reference sequence). The CDR3 has 13 residues if both end residues are counted.

The chain joins TRBV9 to TRBJ2-3, with D possibly being TRBD2 (6 bases). Trimming cost V 1 base and J 1 base, with 10 bases left between them. This CDR3 has 15 residues. In germline, CDR1 is SGDLS, CDR2 YYNGEE. DNA of the CDR3: TGTGCCAGCAGCGTACGGGAGACAGGCACAGATACGCAGTATTTT. Its protein is CASSVRETGTDTQYF.

This clone was detected a few times. This rearrangement joins TRBV14 to TRBJ2-1; perhaps D is TRBD1 or TRBD2 (6 bases each). This CDR3 region has 15 residues. Trimming took off 6 bases at V and 10 bases at J, with 22 bases between the two ends. Germline CDR1 and CDR2: SGHDN and FVKESK. CDR3 DNA: TGTGCCAGCAGTCCTTCGGGGGCCGGTTTTGAAGAGCAGTTCTTC. This translates into CASSPSGAGFEEQFF.

The rearrangement uses TRBV11-2 and TRBJ1-3; tentative D call: TRBD1 (5 bases). V was cut by 1 base and J by 9 bases, with 16 bases left in between. Germline CDR1 SGHAT, CDR2 FQNNGV. The CDR3 covers 15 residues. CDR3 DNA sequence: TGTGCCAGCAGCTTAGGCGCCCATTCTACAGGCACCATATATTTT. As protein: CASSLGAHSTGTIYF.

This clone appeared a single time. J is TRBJ1-4 and V is TRBV4-1, with 9 positions matching TRBD1. The length of the CDR3 is 14 residues. Germline V lookup: CDR1 MGHRA, CDR2 YSYEKL. Losses at the gene ends were 7 bases for V and 5 bases for J; bases not matched to a gene: 5. The CDR3 sequence: CASKPGTGNEKLFF. As DNA, the CDR3 is TGCGCCAGCAAGCCAGGGACAGGGAATGAAAAACTGTTTTTT.

The V and J genes are TRBV15 and TRBJ2-1; D uncertain. The CDR3 is made up of 12 amino acids. Germline V lookup: CDR1 LNHNV, CDR2 YYDKDF (reference sequence). Trimming stripped 5 bases from V and 4 bases from J, with 6 bases between. CDR3 region: CATSLEYNEQFF. The CDR3 coding sequence is TGTGCCACCAGCCTTGAATACAATGAGCAGTTCTTC.

The J gene is TRBJ1-2, the V gene TRBV4-2; TRBD1 agrees at 7 bases. Germline assignment: CDR1 LGHNA and CDR2 YNFKEQ. V shed 3 bases and J 4 bases; nucleotides not matched to a gene: 2. This CDR3 comprises 13 residues. The chain's CDR3 is CASSQGQIYGYTF. For the CDR3, the DNA is TGTGCCAGCAGCCAGGGACAGATCTATGGCTACACCTTC.

V is TRBV7-8 and J is TRBJ1-3; no reliable D call. The CDR3 extends over 14 amino acids. With 4 bases removed from V and 0 bases from J, the gap between germline ends came to 7 bases. Germline CDR1 is SGHVS and CDR2 is FQNEAQ. This CDR3 reads CASSSRASGNTIYF. Here the CDR3 DNA reads TGTGCCAGCAGCTCCCGCGCCTCTGGAAACACCATATATTTT.